The clone carrying this TCR beta chain appeared once. The data stem from a study of blood T cell repertoires in COVID-19. Per the study methods: Amplification from reference gene primers served as the basis for estimated nucleated cell counts. The method was immunoSEQ multiplex PCR; TCRdb's version includes in-frame clones alone and lacks a portion of them. V, J and clone size are those of that table, while D and trimming were read from the DNA. The sample has hundreds of thousands of clones; 85% to 90% are singletons. The CDR3 extends over 14 amino acids. V was pared by 0 bases and J by 4 bases, with 4 bases of the junction left unmatched. Germline CDR1 and CDR2: SQVTM and ANQGSEA.

This chain joins TRBV29-1 and TRBJ1-1; 8 bases match TRBD1. This receptor was taken from a man aged 80 or over with acute or convalescent COVID-19. Sequencing was performed on peripheral blood. CDR3 protein: CSVEERTGRTEAFF. The CDR3, as DNA: TGCAGCGTTGAAGAGAGGACAGGGCGCACTGAAGCTTTCTTT.